Here is one T cell receptor beta chain with its context. The target antigen is unknown. The sample comes from a study of response to subunit inactivated influenza vaccine. Findings and caveats of the study: Few additional T cells are recruited per seasonal influenza vaccination, authors suggested.

In TCRdb, the RT-PCR reads were re-called with MiXCR into one record per CDR3 protein. The repertoire holds 500,000 to 650,000 distinct CDR3 sequences, with about 7.6% as singletons. Trimming at V came to 2 bases and at J to 0 bases, leaving 15 bases not matched to a gene. The CDR3 totals 21 residues. The V gene's germline CDR1 is KGHSH and CDR2 LQKENI. The receptor comes from a man between 50 and 75 years old who received an inactivated influenza vaccine. The chain recombines TRBV18 with TRBJ2-6, with 8 positions matching TRBD2. Here the sequenced sample was PBMCs from blood, taken around 2 years after vaccination. CDR3 sequence reads: CASSPTTGSNSGSSGANVLTF. CDR3 coding DNA: TGTGCCAGCTCACCAACTACCGGGTCGAACAGCGGGAGCTCTGGGGCCAACGTCCTGACTTTC.